This T cell receptor beta chain is drawn from a study of PD-1 blockade in classical Hodgkin lymphoma. Regarding the study as a whole: Patients newly diagnosed and complete responders had comparable baseline diversity. Newly diagnosed patients were reported to exhibit reduced baseline TCR diversity relative to healthy donors.

This clone was found once. The antigen remains unidentified. Method: immunoSEQ multiplex PCR; TCRdb's copy keeps in-frame clones and lacks some. The table shows tens of thousands of clones, with approximately 90% occurring only once. Time point denoted: cycle 4 day 1 (C4D1), after more than five weeks of nivolumab. Relapse after autologous stem cell transplantation occurred in every patient, and brentuximab vedotin exposure varied. Sequencing used peripheral blood mononuclear cells (PBMCs), obtained before the fourth cycle of nivolumab. The source is a human donor with classical Hodgkin lymphoma.

In nucleotides, the CDR3 is TGTGCCAGCAGTGAAGGGTATGGAGGGAATGAAGCTTTCTTT. It yields the protein CASSEGYGGNEAFF. The chain recombines TRBV6-1 with TRBJ1-1; D call uncertain. Trimming pared 1 base from V and 7 bases from J, leaving 13 bases between. Germline assignment: CDR1 MNHNS and CDR2 SASEGT. The CDR3 loop spans 14 amino acids.